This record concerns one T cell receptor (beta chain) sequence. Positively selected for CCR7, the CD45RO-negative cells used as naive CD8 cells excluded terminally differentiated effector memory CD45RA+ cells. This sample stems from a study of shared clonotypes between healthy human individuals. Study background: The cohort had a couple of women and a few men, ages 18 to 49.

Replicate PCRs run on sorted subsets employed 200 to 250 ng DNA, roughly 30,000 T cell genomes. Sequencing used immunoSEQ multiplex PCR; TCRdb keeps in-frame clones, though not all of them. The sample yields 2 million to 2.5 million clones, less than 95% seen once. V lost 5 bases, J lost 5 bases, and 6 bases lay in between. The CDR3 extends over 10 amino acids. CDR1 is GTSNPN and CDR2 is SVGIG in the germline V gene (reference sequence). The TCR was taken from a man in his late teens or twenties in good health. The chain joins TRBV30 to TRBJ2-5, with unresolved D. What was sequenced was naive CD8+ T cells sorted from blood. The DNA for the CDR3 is TGTGCCTGGGGTTCGGAGACCCAGTACTTC. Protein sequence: CAWGSETQYF. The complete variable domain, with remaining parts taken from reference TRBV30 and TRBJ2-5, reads SQTIHQWPATLVQPVGSPLSLECTVEGTSNPNLYWYRQAAGRGLQLLFYSVGIGQISSEVPQNLSASRPQDRQFILSSKKLLLSDSGFYLCAWGSETQYFGPGTRLLVL.